This T cell receptor beta chain was found in a study of sequential checkpoint blockade in melanoma. For the study at large: Arm A got nivolumab then ipilimumab; arm B the reverse, 1:1. Maintenance nivolumab came after either treatment sequence.

Repertoires were generated with immunoSEQ multiplex PCR, while TCRdb's copy carries only in-frame clones and drops some. The data show under 20,000 clones, 80% seen once. The CDR3 loop spans 14 amino acids. Germline trimming cut 2 bases from V and 4 bases from J; bases unmatched to any gene: 3. CDR1 is SGHRS, CDR2 YFSETQ, per germline. Treatment given: randomized to nivolumab then ipilimumab (arm A) or the reverse (arm B). Patients had received no earlier DNA-damaging chemotherapy. Live CD3+CD8+ CD19− CD56− cells were sorted from PBMCs. Specimen: CD8+ T cells sorted from blood (inferred from file names), collected from a patient given nivolumab and ipilimumab in sequence. This chain joins TRBV5-1 and TRBJ2-7; 10 nucleotides align to TRBD2. The source is a human donor with melanoma. CDR3 loop: CASSLGTSVYEQYF. In DNA, the CDR3 is TGCGCCAGCAGCTTAGGGACTAGCGTTTACGAGCAGTACTTC.